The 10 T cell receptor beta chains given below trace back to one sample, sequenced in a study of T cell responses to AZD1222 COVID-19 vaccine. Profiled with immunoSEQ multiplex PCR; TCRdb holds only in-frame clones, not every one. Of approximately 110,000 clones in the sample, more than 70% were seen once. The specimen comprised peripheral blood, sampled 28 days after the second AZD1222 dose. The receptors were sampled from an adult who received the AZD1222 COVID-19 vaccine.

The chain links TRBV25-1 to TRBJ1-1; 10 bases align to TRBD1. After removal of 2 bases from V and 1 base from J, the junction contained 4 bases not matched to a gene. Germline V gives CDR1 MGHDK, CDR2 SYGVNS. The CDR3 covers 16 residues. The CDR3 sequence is CASSEVTGGANTEAFF. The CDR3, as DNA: TGTGCCAGCAGTGAAGTGACAGGGGGCGCGAACACTGAAGCTTTCTTT.

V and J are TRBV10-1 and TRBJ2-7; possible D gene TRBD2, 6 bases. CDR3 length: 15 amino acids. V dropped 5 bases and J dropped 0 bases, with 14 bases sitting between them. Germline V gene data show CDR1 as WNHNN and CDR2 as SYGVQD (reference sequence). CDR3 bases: TGCGCCAGCAGTCCCTCGGGGGTCAGCTCCTACGAGCAGTACTTC. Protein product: CASSPSGVSSYEQYF.

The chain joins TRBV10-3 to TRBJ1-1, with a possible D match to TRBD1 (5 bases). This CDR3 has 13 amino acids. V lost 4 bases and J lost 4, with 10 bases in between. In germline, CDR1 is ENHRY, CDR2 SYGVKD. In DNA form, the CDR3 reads TGTGCCATCAGTGTCCCGGGGGGCACTGAAGCTTTCTTT. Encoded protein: CAISVPGGTEAFF.

CDR3 loop: CASSLAGGPTDTQYF. The DNA for the CDR3 is TGCGCCAGCAGCTTAGCGGGGGGGCCCACAGATACGCAGTATTTT. This chain uses TRBV5-1 with TRBJ2-3; 10 nucleotides match TRBD2. Germline V lookup: CDR1 SGHRS, CDR2 YFSETQ. This CDR3 has 15 amino acids. The ends lost 2 bases at V and 2 bases at J; junction bases unmatched: 2.

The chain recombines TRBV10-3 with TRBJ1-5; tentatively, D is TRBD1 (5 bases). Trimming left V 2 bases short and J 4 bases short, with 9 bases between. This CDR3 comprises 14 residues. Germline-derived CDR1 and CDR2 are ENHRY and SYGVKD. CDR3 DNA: TGTGCCATCAGTGAGAGGGGACCAAATCAGCCCCAGCATTTT. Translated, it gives CAISERGPNQPQHF.

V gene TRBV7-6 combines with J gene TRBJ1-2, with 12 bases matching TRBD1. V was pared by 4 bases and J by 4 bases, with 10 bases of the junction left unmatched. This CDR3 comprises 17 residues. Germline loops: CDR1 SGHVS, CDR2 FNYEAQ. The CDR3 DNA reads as TGTGCCAGCAGCTACGGGGGGGACAGGGGGCCAAGCTATGGCTACACCTTC. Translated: CASSYGGDRGPSYGYTF. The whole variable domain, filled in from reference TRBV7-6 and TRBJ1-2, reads GAGVSQSPRYKVTKRGQDVALRCDPISGHVSLYWYRQALGQGPEFLTYFNYEAQQDKSGLPNDRFSAERPEGSISTLTIQRTEQRDSAMYRCASSYGGDRGPSYGYTFGSGTRLTVV.

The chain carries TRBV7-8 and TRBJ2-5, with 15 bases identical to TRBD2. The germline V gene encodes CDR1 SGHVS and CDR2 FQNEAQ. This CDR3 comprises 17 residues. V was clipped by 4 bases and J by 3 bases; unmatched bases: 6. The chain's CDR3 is CASSWRGTSGGKETQYF. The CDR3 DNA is TGTGCCAGCAGCTGGAGAGGGACTAGCGGGGGGAAAGAGACCCAGTACTTC.

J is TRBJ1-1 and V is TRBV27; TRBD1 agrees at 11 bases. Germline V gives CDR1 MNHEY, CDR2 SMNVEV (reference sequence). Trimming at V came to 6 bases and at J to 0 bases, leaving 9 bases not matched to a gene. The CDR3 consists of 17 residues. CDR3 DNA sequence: TGTGCCAGCAGCTTTGGGACAGGGGGTCCCCTGAACACTGAAGCTTTCTTT. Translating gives CASSFGTGGPLNTEAFF.

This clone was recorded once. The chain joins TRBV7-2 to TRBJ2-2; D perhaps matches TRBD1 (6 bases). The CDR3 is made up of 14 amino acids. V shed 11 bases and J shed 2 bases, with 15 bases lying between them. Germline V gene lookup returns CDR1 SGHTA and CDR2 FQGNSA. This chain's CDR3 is CAAGTPQNTGELFF. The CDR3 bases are TGTGCCGCCGGGACACCACAAAACACCGGGGAGCTGTTTTTT.

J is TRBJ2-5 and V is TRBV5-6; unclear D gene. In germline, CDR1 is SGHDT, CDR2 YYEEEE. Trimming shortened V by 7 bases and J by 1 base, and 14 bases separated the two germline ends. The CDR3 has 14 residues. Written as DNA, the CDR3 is TGTGCCAGCTCCTCGGGTAGCTTCCAAGAGACCCAGTACTTC. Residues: CASSSGSFQETQYF.